Listed here are 19 T cell receptor beta chains from one sample, sequenced in a study of CD8 T cells in ankylosing spondylitis. TCRdb fed the 5' RACE reads into MiXCR, producing one record per CDR3 protein. The data hold roughly 230,000 distinct CDR3 sequences, with over 15% observed a single time. Material: blood, either unsorted or a sorted T cell fraction (not recorded which). These receptors were collected from a male donor with ankylosing spondylitis or in good health (not recorded which).

This clonotype has more than one count but fewer than ten. V and J are TRBV6-2 or TRBV6-3 and TRBJ2-7; D is possibly TRBD1 (6 bases). The CDR3 length is 13 residues. V was shortened by 2 bases and J by 3 bases, with 8 bases between the two germline ends. CDR1 and CDR2 from the germline V gene are MNHEY and SVGEGT. Here the CDR3 DNA reads TGTGCCAGCAGTTACGGACAGCTCTACGAGCAGTACTTC. This codes for CASSYGQLYEQYF.

The gene calls are TRBV28 and TRBJ2-1; D gene uncertain. CDR3 length: 15 residues. Germline V gene sequence: CDR1 MDHEN, CDR2 SYDVKM. With 6 bases removed from V and 0 bases from J, the gap between germline ends came to 12 bases. The CDR3 nucleotides are TGTGCCAGCAGGCCGGATTTGAGCTCCTACAATGAGCAGTTCTTC. Its translation: CASRPDLSSYNEQFF. Full variable domain (rest looked up from reference TRBV28 and TRBJ2-1): DVKVTQSSRYLVKRTGEKVFLECVQDMDHENMFWYRQDPGLGLRLIYFSYDVKMKEKGDIPEGYSVSREKKERFSLILESASTNQTSMYLCASRPDLSSYNEQFFGPGTRLTVL.

The chain joins TRBV7-9 to TRBJ2-3; no clear D gene. Germline V lookup: CDR1 SEHNR, CDR2 FQNEAQ (reference sequence). Trimming removed 4 bases at V and 6 bases at J, with 11 bases between. The CDR3 consists of 13 residues. The CDR3 DNA follows: TGTGCCAGCAGCTCACACAACTCGGATACGCAGTATTTT. Amino acid sequence: CASSSHNSDTQYF.

The chain links TRBV6-5 to TRBJ2-1, with 11 bases matching TRBD2. The CDR3 consists of 16 residues. Germline loops: CDR1 MNHEY, CDR2 SVGAGI. Trimming at V came to 0 bases and at J to 5 bases, leaving 3 bases not matched to a gene. CDR3 coding DNA: TGTGCCAGCAGTTACTCGGCTAGCGGGAGGAACAATGAGCAGTTCTTC. Residues: CASSYSASGRNNEQFF.

V usage is TRBV9 and J usage is TRBJ2-5; 8 bases align to TRBD2. CDR3 size: 15 residues. V was clipped by 0 bases and J by 5 bases; unmatched bases: 6. Germline loops: CDR1 SGDLS, CDR2 YYNGEE. CDR3 residues: CASSVGSGTPETQYF. The CDR3 region has the DNA TGTGCCAGCAGCGTAGGTAGCGGGACCCCGGAGACCCAGTACTTC.

This clonotype was recorded many times. The chain is built from TRBV6-1 and TRBJ2-7; 9 nucleotides line up with TRBD1. V was clipped by 7 bases and J by 2 bases; unmatched bases: 6. Germline CDR1 reads MNHNS; CDR2 reads SASEGT. The CDR3 is 14 residues long. CDR3 sequence (DNA): TGTGCCAGCACTACCGGGACAGGGCCCTACGAGCAGTACTTC. Protein: CASTTGTGPYEQYF.

This clonotype was counted between two and nine times. The rearrangement uses TRBV9 and TRBJ2-5; TRBD2 aligns across 7 bases. V was clipped by 0 bases and J by 4 bases; unmatched bases: 0. The CDR3 spans 13 residues. Germline V gene data show CDR1 as SGDLS and CDR2 as YYNGEE. CDR3: CASSVVAGETQYF. CDR3 sequence (DNA): TGTGCCAGCAGCGTAGTAGCGGGAGAGACCCAGTACTTC.

This clonotype showed up many times. The rearrangement uses TRBV4-1 and TRBJ2-2; perhaps TRBD1 as D (5 bases). The CDR3 consists of 14 residues. Germline V gene sequence: CDR1 MGHRA, CDR2 YSYEKL. Trimming took 1 base from V and 6 from J, leaving 9 bases between them. In DNA form, the CDR3 reads TGCGCCAGCAGCCAAGCTGAACAGGCCGGGGAGCTGTTTTTT. This codes for CASSQAEQAGELFF.

This clonotype was recorded a few times. J is TRBJ2-5 and V is TRBV20-1; perhaps TRBD2 as D (6 bases). CDR1 and CDR2 (germline): DFQATT, SNEGSKA (reference sequence). V lost 6 bases, J lost 5 bases, and 25 bases lay in between. The CDR3 extends over 16 amino acids. CDR3 protein: CSADERVAVGGETQYF. The CDR3 DNA sequence: TGCAGTGCCGATGAACGGGTAGCGGTTGGGGGGGAGACCCAGTACTTC.

This clonotype was counted at least ten times. The chain employs TRBV7-9 and TRBJ2-6; tentative D call: TRBD2 (6 bases). V was clipped by 9 bases and J by 3 bases, with 18 bases between them. Germline V CDR1 and CDR2: SEHNR, FQNEAQ (reference sequence). The CDR3 is 16 amino acids. In nucleotides, the CDR3 is TGTGCCAGGCCACCATTGAGCGGGCATGGGGCCAACGTCCTGACTTTC. Its protein product is CARPPLSGHGANVLTF.

The V and J genes are TRBV4-3 and TRBJ2-3; either TRBD1 or TRBD2 may fit D (5 bases each). Deletions cut 0 bases from V and 0 bases from J, with 13 bases between. The CDR3 has 17 residues. CDR1 and CDR2 (germline): LGHNA, YSLEER. CDR3 residues: CASSQDPSGPSTDTQYF. CDR3 bases: TGCGCCAGCAGCCAAGACCCCTCGGGACCTAGCACAGATACGCAGTATTTT.

The chain combines TRBV12-3 or TRBV12-4 with TRBJ2-1; the match to TRBD1 covers 7 bases. The CDR3 is 13 residues long. Germline trimming cut 4 bases from V and 10 bases from J; bases unmatched to any gene: 7. CDR3 residues: CASSSVDRLEQFF. The CDR3 DNA follows: TGTGCCAGCAGTTCGGTGGACAGGCTGGAGCAGTTCTTC.

The genes are TRBV10-3 and TRBJ2-1, with 7 nucleotides matching TRBD1. This CDR3 has 14 amino acids. Germline values: CDR1 ENHRY, CDR2 SYGVKD. V was pared by 3 bases and J by 7 bases, with 6 bases of the junction left unmatched. CDR3 sequence: CAISDLDRENEQFF. CDR3 DNA: TGTGCCATCAGTGACCTCGACAGGGAGAATGAGCAGTTCTTC.

This chain connects TRBV27 to TRBJ2-5; 11 bases agree with TRBD2. Germline lookup yields CDR1 MNHEY and CDR2 SMNVEV (reference sequence). The CDR3 runs 16 residues. V was clipped by 5 bases and J by 7 bases; unmatched bases: 12. The CDR3 bases are TGTGCCAGCAGTCCCCTAGCGGGAGGAGGGGTTGGGACCCAGTACTTC. Translation gives CASSPLAGGGVGTQYF.

The chain carries TRBV5-6 and TRBJ2-1; weak D call: TRBD1 (6 bases). Germline CDR1 is SGHDT and CDR2 is YYEEEE. This CDR3 is 15 amino acids long. V was clipped by 5 bases and J by 7 bases, with 19 bases between them. Here the CDR3 DNA reads TGTGCCAGCAGACTCCGGGACACCGAGTTGAATGAGCAGTTCTTC. Translating gives CASRLRDTELNEQFF.

This clonotype was recorded at least ten times. The gene calls are TRBV30 and TRBJ2-4; 11 positions match TRBD2. Trimming removed 2 bases from V and 9 bases from J; junction bases left unmatched: 9. The germline CDR1 and CDR2 sequences are GTSNPN and SVGIG (reference sequence). The CDR3 sequence is 15 residues long. The CDR3 is CAWSSLSGRATIQYF. CDR3 DNA: TGTGCCTGGAGTTCCCTTAGCGGGAGGGCCACCATTCAGTACTTC.

The chain has TRBV24-1 and TRBJ2-2; D uncertain. The CDR3 is 12 residues long. Trimming left V 4 bases short and J 6 bases short, with 5 bases between. The germline gives CDR1 KGHDR, CDR2 SFDVKD. CDR3 protein: CATSDQPGELFF. The CDR3 bases are TGTGCCACCAGTGACCAGCCCGGGGAGCTGTTTTTT.

The chain joins TRBV15 to TRBJ2-1; D uncertain. The germline V gene has CDR1 LNHNV and CDR2 YYDKDF (reference sequence). The CDR3 is 18 residues long. V was trimmed by 0 bases and J by 5 bases, leaving 20 bases between them. CDR3 DNA sequence: TGTGCCACCAGCAGAGAAACTGCGGTCAGCCGAATCAACAATGAGCAGTTCTTC. It codes for CATSRETAVSRINNEQFF.

This clonotype was seen many times. The gene calls are TRBV28 and TRBJ2-7, with TRBD1 matching 8 bases. Germline V lookup: CDR1 MDHEN, CDR2 SYDVKM. Trimming removed 10 bases from V and 12 bases from J; junction bases left unmatched: 14. CDR3 length: 12 amino acids. The CDR3 region is CATQPQGANPYF. In DNA, the CDR3 is TGTGCCACCCAGCCGCAGGGGGCGAATCCGTACTTC.